This passage covers 22 T cell receptor beta chains from one sample sequenced in a study of identical twins. One entry per CDR3 protein results from TCRdb running MiXCR on the 5' RACE reads. The sample has under 300,000 distinct CDR3 sequences; roughly 13% are singletons. The sample was also reused in another study, on yellow fever vaccine responses in identical twins.

The sequenced material came from memory (CD45RO+) T cells sorted from blood. The receptor set was obtained from a woman aged 18-29 years in good health.

This chain uses TRBV20-1 with TRBJ2-3, with no clear D. From germline, CDR1 is DFQATT and CDR2 SNEGSKA (reference sequence). The CDR3 has 10 residues. Between the trimmed V and J ends, which lost 5 bases and 7 bases, there was a span of 7 bases. The CDR3 spells CSALSYTQYF. CDR3 DNA: TGCAGTGCTCTCTCTTATACGCAGTATTTT.

This clonotype was seen a handful of times. This chain connects TRBV5-1 to TRBJ2-1; 13 bases map to TRBD2. Germline trimming cut 4 bases from V and 3 bases from J; bases unmatched to any gene: 16. Germline lookup yields CDR1 SGHRS and CDR2 YFSETQ. CDR3 size: 20 residues. The CDR3 region has the DNA TGCGCCAGCAGCCCCTCCGGGACTAGCGGGGCCCAAATATACTACAATGAGCAGTTCTTC. It encodes CASSPSGTSGAQIYYNEQFF.

The chain joins TRBV28 to TRBJ2-1; D is possibly TRBD2 (6 bases). The CDR3 is 15 residues long. V was shortened by 2 bases and J by 0 bases, with 8 bases between the two germline ends. CDR1 MDHEN and CDR2 SYDVKM come from the germline V gene. CDR3 protein: CASSLIGSSYNEQFF. DNA for the CDR3: TGTGCCAGCAGTTTAATCGGGAGCTCCTACAATGAGCAGTTCTTC.

This clonotype was counted once. This chain uses TRBV5-1 with TRBJ2-1, with TRBD1 matching 7 bases. J gave up 3 bases and V 0 bases, and 6 bases lay outside the gene matches. CDR3 length equals 16 residues. CDR1 and CDR2 from the germline V gene are SGHRS and YFSETQ. CDR3 amino acids: CASSLGGTDHYNEQFF. The CDR3 DNA is TGCGCCAGCAGCTTGGGGGGGACAGATCACTACAATGAGCAGTTCTTC.

The chain's CDR3 is CASSVQNRRGDNEQFF. The CDR3 DNA reads as TGTGCCAGCAGCGTCCAAAATCGCAGGGGGGACAATGAGCAGTTCTTC. This rearrangement joins TRBV11-1 to TRBJ2-1, with D possibly matching TRBD1 (7 bases). Trimming took off 5 bases at V and 5 bases at J, with 19 bases between the two ends. Looked up from germline, CDR1 is SGHAT and CDR2 is FQDESV (reference sequence). This CDR3 spans 16 amino acids.

The rearrangement uses TRBV5-1 and TRBJ2-3, with 9 bases lining up with TRBD1. This CDR3 is 16 amino acids long. V trimming: 4 bases; J trimming: 5 bases; junction bases outside the gene matches: 11. In germline, CDR1 is SGHRS, CDR2 YFSETQ. CDR3 amino acids: CASSRDTGQGQDTQYF. The CDR3 region has the DNA TGCGCCAGCAGCCGGGACACGGGACAGGGCCAAGATACGCAGTATTTT.

The rearrangement joins TRBV19 to TRBJ2-3; TRBD1 matches 12 bases. After removal of 8 bases from V and 14 bases from J, the junction contained 17 bases not matched to a gene. Germline V CDR1 and CDR2: LNHDA, SQIVND (reference sequence). The CDR3 consists of 15 residues. The DNA for the CDR3 is TGTGCCAGTGGTCCTACCGGGACAGGGGGCGACGTCAGGTATTTT. As protein: CASGPTGTGGDVRYF. The variable domain in full, with the rest retrieved from reference TRBV19 and TRBJ2-3, is DGGITQSPKYLFRKEGQNVTLSCEQNLNHDAMYWYRQDPGQGLRLIYYSQIVNDFQKGDIAEGYSVSREKKESFPLTVTSAQKNPTAFYLCASGPTGTGGDVRYFGPGTRLTVL.

This clonotype was seen more than once but under ten times. The V gene is TRBV18, the J gene TRBJ2-7; 7 nucleotides line up with TRBD1. With 3 bases clipped from V and 6 bases from J, the junction kept 11 bases outside the gene matches. The CDR3 is made up of 15 amino acids. Germline V CDR1 and CDR2: KGHSH, LQKENI. The CDR3 loop reads CASSPNTGTVSEQYF. In nucleotides, the CDR3 is TGTGCCAGCTCACCGAATACCGGGACAGTATCCGAGCAGTACTTC.

The J gene is TRBJ2-3, the V gene TRBV11-1; 13 nucleotides align to TRBD2. The V segment lost 5 bases and the J segment 5 bases; nucleotides outside the gene matches: 10. The CDR3 consists of 17 residues. CDR1 and CDR2 from the germline V gene are SGHAT and FQDESV (reference sequence). This chain's CDR3 is CASSLRTSGRVGDTQYF. Here the CDR3 DNA reads TGTGCCAGCAGCCTAAGGACTAGCGGGAGAGTTGGAGATACGCAGTATTTT. Drawing the rest from reference TRBV11-1 and TRBJ2-3, the complete variable domain is EAEVAQSPRYKITEKSQAVAFWCDPISGHATLYWYRQILGQGPELLVQFQDESVVDDSQLPKDRFSAERLKGVDSTLKIQPAELGDSAMYLCASSLRTSGRVGDTQYFGPGTRLTVL.

This chain links TRBV19 with TRBJ1-1, with TRBD1 matching 7 bases. Germline-derived CDR1 and CDR2 are LNHDA and SQIVND (reference sequence). The CDR3 consists of 13 residues. Trimming removed 5 bases from V and 6 bases from J; junction bases left unmatched: 6. This chain's CDR3 is CASSQGEGAEAFF. The CDR3 bases are TGTGCCAGTAGTCAGGGGGAAGGGGCTGAAGCTTTCTTT. Using reference TRBV19 and TRBJ1-1 for the parts outside the CDR3, the full variable domain is DGGITQSPKYLFRKEGQNVTLSCEQNLNHDAMYWYRQDPGQGLRLIYYSQIVNDFQKGDIAEGYSVSREKKESFPLTVTSAQKNPTAFYLCASSQGEGAEAFFGQGTRLTVV.

The chain links TRBV20-1 to TRBJ2-1; a weak D match, TRBD1 (5 bases). The length of the CDR3 is 11 residues. V lost 4 bases, J lost 8 bases, and 9 bases lay in between. CDR1 DFQATT and CDR2 SNEGSKA come from the germline V gene (reference sequence). The CDR3, as DNA: TGCAGTGCTATCAGACAGCATGAGCAGTTCTTC. Protein sequence: CSAIRQHEQFF.

This clonotype occurred a few times. The chain couples TRBV30 to TRBJ2-7, with a weak D call TRBD2 (6 bases). CDR3 length: 12 amino acids. Per germline, CDR1 GTSNPN and CDR2 SVGIG (reference sequence). As DNA, the CDR3 is TGTGCGGGGCTGCGGCGGGGCTACGAGCAGTACTTC. Residues: CAGLRRGYEQYF.

This clonotype has more than one count but fewer than ten. This sequence joins TRBV5-6 and TRBJ1-5; 11 bases match TRBD1. This CDR3 is built from 15 residues. The germline gives CDR1 SGHDT, CDR2 YYEEEE. After removal of 1 base from V and 7 bases from J, the junction contained 4 bases not matched to a gene. In DNA, the CDR3 is TGTGCCAGCAGCTTGTGGGACAGGGGGGGCCAGCCCCAGCATTTT. This gives the protein CASSLWDRGGQPQHF.

This clonotype has more than one count but fewer than ten. The V and J genes are TRBV3-1 and TRBJ2-1; 7 positions match TRBD2. The CDR3 is 12 amino acids. With 4 bases clipped from V and 7 bases from J, the junction kept 1 base outside the gene matches. The germline CDR1 and CDR2 sequences are LGHDT and YNNKEL (reference sequence). The CDR3 loop reads CASSPLANEQFF. The CDR3 DNA follows: TGTGCCAGCAGCCCACTAGCGAATGAGCAGTTCTTC.

This clonotype was observed a few times. The chain employs TRBV15 and TRBJ2-7, with 16 bases matching TRBD2. This CDR3 is built from 19 residues. The germline CDR1 and CDR2 sequences are LNHNV and YYDKDF (reference sequence). V dropped 1 base and J dropped 2; count of bases not matched to a gene: 8. The CDR3 protein is CATSRVGTSGGALAYEQYF. Here the CDR3 DNA reads TGTGCCACCAGCAGAGTAGGGACTAGCGGGGGGGCTCTCGCCTACGAGCAGTACTTC.

The sample holds many counts of this clonotype. The chain employs TRBV12-3 or TRBV12-4 and TRBJ1-1; no reliable D call. CDR3 length equals 11 residues. Trimming stripped 2 bases from V and 8 bases from J, with 6 bases between. The CDR3 DNA reads as TGTGCCAGCAGTTTATACGAAGAAGCTTTCTTT. Amino acids: CASSLYEEAFF.

This clonotype was detected a few times. CDR3 amino acids: CSARTLAGLITDTQYF. The CDR3 DNA is TGCAGTGCTAGGACCCTAGCGGGATTGATCACAGATACGCAGTATTTT. V and J are TRBV20-1 and TRBJ2-3; 9 bases fit TRBD2. With 3 bases clipped from V and 2 bases from J, the junction kept 9 bases outside the gene matches. Germline V gene lookup returns CDR1 DFQATT and CDR2 SNEGSKA (reference sequence). CDR3 length: 16 residues.

V gene TRBV6-1 combines with J gene TRBJ1-2, with 9 bases that match TRBD1. The CDR3 is 14 amino acids. Germline values: CDR1 MNHNS, CDR2 SASEGT. V was clipped by 5 bases and J by 5 bases; unmatched bases: 6. This CDR3 reads CASSRDRETYGYTF. The DNA of the CDR3 is TGTGCCAGCAGTCGGGACAGGGAAACTTATGGCTACACCTTC.

The chain recombines TRBV7-2 with TRBJ2-1; 10 nucleotides agree with TRBD2. Germline V gene data show CDR1 as SGHTA and CDR2 as FQGNSA. This CDR3 region has 16 residues. Trimming removed 0 bases from V and 7 bases from J; junction bases left unmatched: 6. This CDR3 is CASSLASSGRVNEQFF. CDR3 sequence (DNA): TGTGCCAGCAGCTTAGCGTCTAGCGGGAGAGTTAATGAGCAGTTCTTC.

The rearrangement uses TRBV4-2 and TRBJ2-7; D perhaps matches TRBD2 (6 bases). The CDR3 totals 16 residues. Germline V CDR1 and CDR2: LGHNA, YNFKEQ. V was pared by 0 bases and J by 0 bases, with 12 bases between. This chain's CDR3 is CASSQEAGWYSYEQYF. The CDR3 region has the DNA TGTGCCAGCAGCCAAGAGGCGGGGTGGTACTCCTACGAGCAGTACTTC.

In its sample, this clonotype was seen a few times. The V gene is TRBV2, the J gene TRBJ2-5; perhaps TRBD1 as D (5 bases). The CDR3 contains 15 residues. Trimming pared 6 bases from V and 2 bases from J, leaving 16 bases between. The germline CDR1 and CDR2 sequences are SNHLY and FYNNEI. The CDR3 DNA follows: TGTGCCAGCAGAAGACAGCCGGCCCCACAAGAGACCCAGTACTTC. This codes for CASRRQPAPQETQYF.

This clonotype was detected only once. A much more abundant neighbour one base away suggests this may be a read error. V gene TRBV7-2 combines with J gene TRBJ2-5; TRBD2 might be the D (6 bases). The CDR3 covers 13 residues. Germline V gene lookup returns CDR1 SGHTA and CDR2 FQGNSA. The CDR3 protein is CATSLAVKETQYF. In DNA, the CDR3 is TGTGCCACCAGCTTAGCGGTGAAGGAGACCCAGTACTTC. The variable domain in full, with the rest retrieved from reference TRBV7-2 and TRBJ2-5, is GAGVSQSPSNKVTEKGKDVELRCDPISGHTALYWYRQSLGQGLEFLIYFQGNSAPDKSGLPSDRFSAERTGGSVSTLTIQRTQQEDSAVYLCATSLAVKETQYFGPGTRLLVL.